Listed here is a single T cell receptor beta chain. Its antigen is still unknown. Researchers prepared the TCRbeta library using unique molecular identifiers, the study reports. TCRdb reprocessed the PCR reads via MiXCR and lists one record per CDR3 protein. This sample yields roughly 100,000 distinct CDR3 sequences, of which roughly 6% are seen a single time; about 6% belongs to the top ten. Germline CDR1 and CDR2: SEHNR and FQNEAQ (reference sequence). V shed 5 bases and J 3 bases; nucleotides not matched to a gene: 12. The CDR3 runs 17 residues. The sample is drawn from a study of T-cell reconstitution after alpha-beta-depleted transplantation in children. Notes on the study in general: Surviving recipient T cells and thymic progenitors underlay high day-60 TCRbeta diversity in some patients. The authors attributed T-cell counts and diversity one year after transplant mostly to newly produced T cells.

The rearrangement uses TRBV7-9 and TRBJ2-5; 10 positions agree with TRBD2. This clonotype was obtained from a female patient between 2 and 15 years old who had a stem cell transplant for Fanconi anemia, so the T cells may come from the graft donor. Sequenced here: PBMCs, mostly from graft donor cells, sampled 60 days after TCRalphabeta/CD19-depleted stem cell transplant. CDR3 nucleotide sequence: TGTGCCAGCAGCCCCCCGCGACTAGCGGGTTCCAAAGAGACCCAGTACTTC. Its translation: CASSPPRLAGSKETQYF.